Below are 20 T cell receptor beta chains sequenced from a single sample in a study of T cells in Graves' hyperthyroidism and ophthalmopathy. From RNA transcripts, TCR beta CDR3 regions were amplified. Primed by the HTBI set, a first-round RT-PCR was run on the TCR CDR3. TCRdb independently ran MiXCR on the multiplex PCR reads; one entry per CDR3 protein. This table holds 600,000 or so distinct CDR3 sequences, approximately 14% found once. Sequenced sample: blood. These TCRs come from a woman aged 45-59 years with Graves' ophthalmopathy.

This clonotype was recorded many times. This chain uses TRBV4-3 with TRBJ2-7; D unresolved. Trimming cost V 0 bases and J 7 bases, with 10 bases left between them. The CDR3 consists of 13 residues. Germline V gene sequence: CDR1 LGHNA, CDR2 YSLEER. The CDR3 loop is CASSQDRAGEQYF. Here the CDR3 DNA reads TGCGCCAGCAGCCAAGATCGGGCTGGTGAGCAGTACTTC.

This clonotype was observed at least ten times. This rearrangement joins TRBV6-2 or TRBV6-3 to TRBJ2-1, with TRBD1 matching over 12 bases. The CDR3 sequence is 15 residues long. V trimming: 7 bases; J trimming: 8 bases; junction bases outside the gene matches: 9. Germline-derived CDR1 and CDR2 are MNHEY and SVGEGT. The CDR3 protein is CASTDGGQGADEQFF. The CDR3 DNA reads TGTGCCAGCACCGACGGGGGACAGGGGGCGGATGAGCAGTTCTTC.

At least ten counts were recorded for this clonotype. The gene calls are TRBV20-1 and TRBJ2-7; the match to TRBD2 covers 7 bases. CDR3 length: 16 residues. V gave up 4 bases and J gave up 6 bases; unmatched junction bases: 18. Germline CDR1 and CDR2: DFQATT and SNEGSKA (reference sequence). The CDR3 DNA is TGCAGTGCTAACCCGCAAAACCTGGGGGAGGGCCGCGAGCAGTACTTC. It codes for CSANPQNLGEGREQYF.

J is TRBJ2-5 and V is TRBV5-1; D is unresolved. Germline V gene lookup returns CDR1 SGHRS and CDR2 YFSETQ. This CDR3 comprises 15 residues. V lost 4 bases and J 1 base, leaving 14 bases between the germline ends. This chain's CDR3 is CASSPGRSTQETQYF. CDR3 DNA sequence: TGCGCCAGCAGCCCTGGGCGATCAACCCAAGAGACCCAGTACTTC. Filled out from reference TRBV5-1 and TRBJ2-5, the complete variable domain reads KAGVTQTPRYLIKTRGQQVTLSCSPISGHRSVSWYQQTPGQGLQFLFEYFSETQRNKGNFPGRFSGRQFSNSRSEMNVSTLELGDSALYLCASSPGRSTQETQYFGPGTRLLVL.

The V call is TRBV4-2, the J call TRBJ2-5; tentative D call: TRBD1 (7 bases). Per the germline V gene, CDR1 is LGHNA and CDR2 is YNFKEQ. V was shortened by 0 bases and J by 4 bases, with 12 bases between the two germline ends. This CDR3 spans 15 amino acids. The CDR3 loop is CASSQDGQGGETQYF. The CDR3 DNA follows: TGTGCCAGCAGCCAAGATGGCCAGGGGGGAGAGACCCAGTACTTC.

The chain carries TRBV12-3 or TRBV12-4 and TRBJ2-2, with D unclear. V was cut by 4 bases and J by 3 bases, with 9 bases left in between. CDR3 size: 14 residues. The CDR3 DNA reads TGTGCCAGCAGTTCCCCTTTAGACACCGGGGAGCTGTTTTTT. Its translation is CASSSPLDTGELFF.

This clonotype was found a few times. The genes are TRBV12-3 or TRBV12-4 and TRBJ2-6; D ambiguous. Trimming removed 5 bases from V and 2 bases from J, with 4 bases in between. CDR3 length equals 13 residues. The CDR3 is CASSATGANVLTF. In DNA, the CDR3 is TGTGCCAGCAGTGCCACTGGGGCCAACGTCCTGACTTTC.

The gene calls are TRBV7-2 and TRBJ1-1, with D hard to call. The germline CDR1 and CDR2 sequences are SGHTA and FQGNSA. The CDR3 covers 13 residues. V was cut by 1 base and J by 11 bases, with 14 bases left in between. The CDR3 region is CASSLERAVSAFF. Written as DNA, the CDR3 is TGTGCCAGCAGCTTAGAAAGGGCTGTGTCCGCTTTCTTT.

The V gene is TRBV12-3 or TRBV12-4, the J gene TRBJ2-3; 10 nucleotides agree with TRBD2. V dropped 3 bases and J dropped 4; count of bases not matched to a gene: 7. The CDR3 covers 16 residues. The CDR3 nucleotides are TGTGCCAGCAGTTTCTGGCTAGCGGGAGTGCCAGATACGCAGTATTTT. The encoded protein is CASSFWLAGVPDTQYF.

About this clonotype itself: It is likely a read error, because the conserved phenylalanine at the end of the CDR3 is missing. The V and J genes are TRBV28 and TRBJ2-3; D ambiguous. V gave up 8 bases and J gave up 0 bases, with 12 bases separating them. CDR1 is MDHEN, CDR2 SYDVKM, per germline. The CDR3 is made up of 14 amino acids. CDR3 sequence reads: CASRPPGSTDTQYY. CDR3 nucleotides: TGTGCCAGCCGACCCCCGGGCAGCACAGATACGCAGTATTAT.

Here the CDR3 DNA reads TGCGCCAGCAGCCAAGTGGGGACTTCCTACGAGCAGTACTTC. Translated, it gives CASSQVGTSYEQYF. The chain couples TRBV4-3 to TRBJ2-7; D is possibly TRBD2 (6 bases). The CDR3 is 14 amino acids. The germline V gene encodes CDR1 LGHNA and CDR2 YSLEER. The V end was cut by 1 base, the J end by 1 base, with 8 bases between.

This clonotype was picked up many times. The V gene is TRBV28, the J gene TRBJ2-7, with D perhaps matching TRBD1 (6 bases). The CDR3 is made up of 15 amino acids. Germline V gene sequence: CDR1 MDHEN, CDR2 SYDVKM. Trimming stripped 5 bases from V and 4 bases from J, with 18 bases between. The CDR3 spells CASSPRQVAYYEQYF. The CDR3, as DNA: TGTGCCAGCAGTCCAAGACAGGTTGCGTATTACGAGCAGTACTTC. Supplemented by reference TRBV28 and TRBJ2-7, the full variable domain reads DVKVTQSSRYLVKRTGEKVFLECVQDMDHENMFWYRQDPGLGLRLIYFSYDVKMKEKGDIPEGYSVSREKKERFSLILESASTNQTSMYLCASSPRQVAYYEQYFGPGTRLTVT.

The sample holds a few counts of this clonotype. This chain joins TRBV7-3 and TRBJ2-1; 8 nucleotides match TRBD2. The CDR3 runs to 14 residues. Germline trimming cut 5 bases from V and 7 bases from J; bases unmatched to any gene: 7. In germline, CDR1 is SGHTA, CDR2 FQGTGA. CDR3 nucleotide sequence: TGTGCCAGCAGCCCCGAGCGGGAGCAGAATGAGCAGTTCTTC. It yields the protein CASSPEREQNEQFF.

Comment on this clonotype: A read error may explain this, as a much larger clone is one base away. V and J are TRBV20-1 and TRBJ2-7, with D hard to call. This CDR3 has 15 residues. CDR1 and CDR2 (germline): DFQATT, SNEGSKA (reference sequence). V was cut by 0 bases and J by 1 base, with 13 bases left in between. CDR3 sequence (DNA): TGCAGTGCTAGAGATCGGTCTGGTAAATCCTACGAGCAGTACTTC. Translating gives CSARDRSGKSYEQYF.

This clonotype occurred many times. The rearrangement uses TRBV28 and TRBJ1-5, with D perhaps matching TRBD1 (5 bases). Germline lookup yields CDR1 MDHEN and CDR2 SYDVKM. The CDR3 covers 18 residues. Trimming stripped 6 bases from V and 0 bases from J, with 21 bases between. CDR3 in amino acids: CASRKGRRRQYSNQPQHF. CDR3 bases: TGTGCCAGCAGAAAGGGACGCAGGAGGCAATATAGCAATCAGCCCCAGCATTTT.

This clonotype showed up many times. J is TRBJ2-1 and V is TRBV20-1; possibly TRBD1 for D (6 bases). In germline, CDR1 is DFQATT, CDR2 SNEGSKA (reference sequence). The CDR3 is 16 amino acids. V was trimmed by 1 base and J by 0 bases, leaving 13 bases between them. The CDR3 bases are TGCAGTGCTAGAGTGGGGACACCGAGCTCCTACAATGAGCAGTTCTTC. Protein product: CSARVGTPSSYNEQFF.

The sample holds many counts of this clonotype. The rearrangement uses TRBV28 and TRBJ2-4; D is perhaps TRBD1 (5 bases). V lost 3 bases and J lost 6, with 9 bases in between. The CDR3 is made up of 13 amino acids. Germline V gives CDR1 MDHEN, CDR2 SYDVKM. The CDR3, as DNA: TGTGCCAGCAGTTTGAATAGGGGAAACATTCAGTACTTC. It codes for CASSLNRGNIQYF.

The chain carries TRBV19 and TRBJ1-1; 8 bases agree with TRBD1. The trim removed 4 bases at V and 2 bases at J, leaving 6 bases unmatched. The germline CDR1 and CDR2 sequences are LNHDA and SQIVND (reference sequence). The CDR3 spans 15 residues. As DNA, the CDR3 is TGTGCCAGTAGTAGATACAGGGGGGTTAACACTGAAGCTTTCTTT. It codes for CASSRYRGVNTEAFF.

This sequence joins TRBV18 and TRBJ1-5; 7 bases map to TRBD1. CDR3 size: 14 residues. J gave up 3 bases and V 3 bases, and 2 bases lay outside the gene matches. The germline V gene has CDR1 KGHSH and CDR2 LQKENI. The CDR3 bases are TGTGCCAGCTCACCCGACAGGGTCAATCAGCCCCAGCATTTT. As protein: CASSPDRVNQPQHF. Combining the CDR3 with reference TRBV18 and TRBJ1-5 gives the whole variable domain NAGVMQNPRHLVRRRGQEARLRCSPMKGHSHVYWYRQLPEEGLKFMVYLQKENIIDESGMPKERFSAEFPKEGPSILRIQQVVRGDSAAYFCASSPDRVNQPQHFGDGTRLSIL.

This clonotype was counted many times. This sequence joins TRBV20-1 and TRBJ2-1, with 9 nucleotides matching TRBD2. J gave up 9 bases and V 6 bases, and 18 bases lay outside the gene matches. This CDR3 region has 16 residues. Germline V gene data show CDR1 as DFQATT and CDR2 as SNEGSKA (reference sequence). CDR3 nucleotide sequence: TGCAGTGCCCCGGGGGGCGGGAGGGTAAATTTAATTGAGCAGTTCTTC. This codes for CSAPGGGRVNLIEQFF.